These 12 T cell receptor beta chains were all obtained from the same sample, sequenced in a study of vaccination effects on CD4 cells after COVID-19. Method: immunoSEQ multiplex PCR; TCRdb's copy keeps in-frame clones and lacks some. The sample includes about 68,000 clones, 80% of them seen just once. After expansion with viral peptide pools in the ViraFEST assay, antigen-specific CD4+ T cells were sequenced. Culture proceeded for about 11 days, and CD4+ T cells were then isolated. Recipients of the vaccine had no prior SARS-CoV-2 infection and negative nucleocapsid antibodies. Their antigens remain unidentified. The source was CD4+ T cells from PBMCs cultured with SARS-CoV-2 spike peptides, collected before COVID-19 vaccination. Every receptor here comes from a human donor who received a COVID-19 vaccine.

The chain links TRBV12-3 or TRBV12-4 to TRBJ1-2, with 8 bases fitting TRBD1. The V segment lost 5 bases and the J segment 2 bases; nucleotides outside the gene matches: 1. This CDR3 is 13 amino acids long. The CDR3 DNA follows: TGTGCCAGCAGTCGACAGGGGAACTATGGCTACACCTTC. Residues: CASSRQGNYGYTF.

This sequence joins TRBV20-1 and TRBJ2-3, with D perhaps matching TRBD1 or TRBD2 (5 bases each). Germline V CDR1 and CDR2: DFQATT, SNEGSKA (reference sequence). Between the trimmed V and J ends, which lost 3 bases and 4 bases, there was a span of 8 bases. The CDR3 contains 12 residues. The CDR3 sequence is CSASLGADTQYF. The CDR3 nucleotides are TGCAGTGCTAGTCTGGGGGCAGATACGCAGTATTTT.

The CDR3 DNA follows: TGTGCCAGCAGCCCAGGGGGCGGGTTCAGGTTTGGTACGCAGTATTTT. It is translated as CASSPGGGFRFGTQYF. The genes are TRBV5-4 and TRBJ2-3; 8 bases are a match to TRBD1. V lost 4 bases to trimming and J lost 8 bases; unmatched junction nucleotides: 15. The CDR3 totals 16 residues. Germline CDR1 SGHNT, CDR2 YYREEE (reference sequence).

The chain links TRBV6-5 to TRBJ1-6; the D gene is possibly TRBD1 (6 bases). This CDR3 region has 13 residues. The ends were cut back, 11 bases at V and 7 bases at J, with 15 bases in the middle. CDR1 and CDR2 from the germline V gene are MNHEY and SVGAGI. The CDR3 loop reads CAALPGHNSPLHF. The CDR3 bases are TGTGCCGCCCTACCGGGACACAATTCACCCCTCCACTTT.

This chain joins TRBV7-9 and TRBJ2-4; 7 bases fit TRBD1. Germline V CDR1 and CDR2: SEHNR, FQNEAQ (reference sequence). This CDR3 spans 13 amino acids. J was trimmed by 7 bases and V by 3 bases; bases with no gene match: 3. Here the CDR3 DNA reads TGTGCCAGCAGCTTCAAGGGGGCGAACATTCAGTACTTC. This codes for CASSFKGANIQYF. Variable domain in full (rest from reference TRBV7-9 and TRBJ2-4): DTGVSQNPRHKITKRGQNVTFRCDPISEHNRLYWYRQTLGQGPEFLTYFQNEAQLEKSRLLSDRFSAERPKGSFSTLEIQRTEQGDSAMYLCASSFKGANIQYFGAGTRLSVL.

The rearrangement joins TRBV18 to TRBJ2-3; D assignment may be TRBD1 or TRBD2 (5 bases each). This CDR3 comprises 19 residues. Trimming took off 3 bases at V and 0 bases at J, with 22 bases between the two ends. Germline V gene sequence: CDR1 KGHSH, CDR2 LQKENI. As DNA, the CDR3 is TGTGCCAGCTCACCGCTTTTAAAAGGGGCCGGGGCTAGCACAGATACGCAGTATTTT. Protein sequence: CASSPLLKGAGASTDTQYF.

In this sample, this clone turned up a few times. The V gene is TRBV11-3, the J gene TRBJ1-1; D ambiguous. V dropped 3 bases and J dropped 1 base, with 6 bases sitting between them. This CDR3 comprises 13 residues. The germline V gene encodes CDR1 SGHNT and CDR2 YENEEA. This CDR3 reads CASSLGKNTEAFF. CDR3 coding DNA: TGTGCCAGCAGCTTGGGCAAGAACACTGAAGCTTTCTTT.

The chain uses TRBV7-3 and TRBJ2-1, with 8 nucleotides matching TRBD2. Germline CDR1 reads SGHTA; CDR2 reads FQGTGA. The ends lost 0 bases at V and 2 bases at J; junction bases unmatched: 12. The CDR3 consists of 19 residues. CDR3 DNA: TGTGCCAGCAGCTTAACGTCTACTAGCGGCGCTAGGGCCTACAATGAGCAGTTCTTC. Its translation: CASSLTSTSGARAYNEQFF.

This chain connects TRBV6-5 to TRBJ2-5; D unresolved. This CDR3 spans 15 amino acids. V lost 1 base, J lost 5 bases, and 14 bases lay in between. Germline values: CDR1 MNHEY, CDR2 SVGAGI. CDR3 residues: CASSYLQPDPETQYF. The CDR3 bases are TGTGCCAGCAGTTACTTGCAGCCGGACCCGGAGACCCAGTACTTC.

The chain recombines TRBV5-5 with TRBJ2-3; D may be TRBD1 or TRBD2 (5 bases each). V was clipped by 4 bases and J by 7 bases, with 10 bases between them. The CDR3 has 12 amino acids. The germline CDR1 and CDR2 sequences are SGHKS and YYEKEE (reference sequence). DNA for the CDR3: TGTGCCAGCAGCGGGGACGGAAATACGCAGTATTTT. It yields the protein CASSGDGNTQYF.

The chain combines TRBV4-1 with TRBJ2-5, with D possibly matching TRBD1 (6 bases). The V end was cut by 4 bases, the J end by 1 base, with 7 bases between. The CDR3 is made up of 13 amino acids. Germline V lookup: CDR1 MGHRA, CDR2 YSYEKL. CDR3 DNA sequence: TGCGCCAGCAGCCGGGGGCCCCAAGAGACCCAGTACTTC. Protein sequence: CASSRGPQETQYF.

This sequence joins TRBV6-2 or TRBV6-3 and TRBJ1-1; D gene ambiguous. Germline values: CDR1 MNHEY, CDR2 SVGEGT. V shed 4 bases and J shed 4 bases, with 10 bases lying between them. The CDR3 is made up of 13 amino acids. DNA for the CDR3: TGTGCCAGCAGTTCTCGACTGAGCACTGAAGCTTTCTTT. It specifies CASSSRLSTEAFF.